This T cell receptor beta chain was identified in a study of regulatory T cells in long-lasting Graves disease. Overall study context: The criterion for persistent Graves' disease was over 5 years of antithyroid drugs with positive TSH receptor antibodies.

This clonotype appeared a few times. Building the TCR beta libraries relied on iRepertoire HTBI primers, and CDR3 regions underwent Arm-PCR. TCRdb recomputed calls from the multiplex PCR reads with MiXCR, one row per CDR3 protein. Counted here are roughly 430,000 distinct CDR3 sequences, about 21% occurring once; the ten biggest clones make up approximately 14%. Documented time point: persistent/refractory GD, antithyroid drugs over 5 years with positive TRAb. The TCR library was made from RNA that had been extracted from PBMCs in TRIzol. This clonotype originated in a female donor with Graves disease. Sequenced material: peripheral blood mononuclear cells (PBMCs), taken when the disease was refractory, from a patient treated with antithyroid drugs.

In DNA, the CDR3 is TGCGCCAGCAGCCAAGAAGGGCGGGGGATCTACGAGCAGTACTTC. Amino acids: CASSQEGRGIYEQYF. The chain carries TRBV4-1 and TRBJ2-7; 7 bases agree with TRBD2. Germline values: CDR1 MGHRA, CDR2 YSYEKL. The CDR3 covers 15 residues. With V trimmed by 0 bases and J by 3 bases, 5 bases remained unmatched.